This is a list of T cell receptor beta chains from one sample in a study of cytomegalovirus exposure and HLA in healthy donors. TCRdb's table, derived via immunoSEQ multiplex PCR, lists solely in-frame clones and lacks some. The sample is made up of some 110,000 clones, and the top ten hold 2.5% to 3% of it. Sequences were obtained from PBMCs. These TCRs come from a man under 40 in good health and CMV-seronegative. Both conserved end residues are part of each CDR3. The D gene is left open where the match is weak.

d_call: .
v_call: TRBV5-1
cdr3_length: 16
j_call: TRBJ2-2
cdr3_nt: TGCGCCAGCAGCTTGAGTGACCGTTCGAACACCGGGGGGCTGTTTTTT
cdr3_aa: CASSLSDRSNTGGLFF

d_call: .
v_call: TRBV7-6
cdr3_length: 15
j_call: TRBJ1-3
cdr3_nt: TGTGCCAGCAGCCCGGCGGCGCGGTTGGGAAACACCATATATTTT
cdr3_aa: CASSPAARLGNTIYF

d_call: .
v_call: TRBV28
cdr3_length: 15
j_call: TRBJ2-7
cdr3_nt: TGTGCCAGCAGGTCACCCTTAGGGACACCCTACGAGCAGTACTTC
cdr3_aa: CASRSPLGTPYEQYF

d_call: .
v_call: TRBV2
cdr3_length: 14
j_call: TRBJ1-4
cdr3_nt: TGTGCCAGCAGTGAAGGTCAGGGTGGCGAAAAACTGTTTTTT
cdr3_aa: CASSEGQGGEKLFF

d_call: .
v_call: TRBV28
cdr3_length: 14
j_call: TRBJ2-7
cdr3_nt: TGTGCCAGCAGTCCCGGCGGACTAAAGTACGAGCAGTACTTC
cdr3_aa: CASSPGGLKYEQYF

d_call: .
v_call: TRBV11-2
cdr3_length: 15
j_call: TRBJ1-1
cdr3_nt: TGTGCCAGCAGATTAACACCCCGGGAGTTCACTGAAGCTTTCTTT
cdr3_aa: CASRLTPREFTEAFF

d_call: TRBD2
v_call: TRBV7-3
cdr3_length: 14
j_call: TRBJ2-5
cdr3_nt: TGTGCCAGTTCGACTAGCGGGAACCAAGAGACCCAGTACTTC
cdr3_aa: CASSTSGNQETQYF

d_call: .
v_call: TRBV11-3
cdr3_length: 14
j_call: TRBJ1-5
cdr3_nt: TGTGCCAGCAGCTTAGCCCAGGGAGGTCAGCCCCAGCATTTT
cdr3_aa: CASSLAQGGQPQHF

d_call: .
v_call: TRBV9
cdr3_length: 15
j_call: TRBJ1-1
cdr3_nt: TGTGCCAGCAGCGTTGGCAGGGATTTGAACACTGAAGCTTTCTTT
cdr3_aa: CASSVGRDLNTEAFF

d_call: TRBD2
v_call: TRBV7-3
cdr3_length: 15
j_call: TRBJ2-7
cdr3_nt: TGTGCCAGCAGCTTAGGCCCAGCGGGAGTCTACGAGCAGTACTTC
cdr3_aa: CASSLGPAGVYEQYF

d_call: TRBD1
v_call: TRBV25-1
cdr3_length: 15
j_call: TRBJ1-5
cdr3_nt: TGTGCCAGCAGTGACACCGACAGGGCTTATCAGCCCCAGCATTTT
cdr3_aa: CASSDTDRAYQPQHF

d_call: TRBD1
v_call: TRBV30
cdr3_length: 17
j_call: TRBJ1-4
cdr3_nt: TGTGCCTGGAGTGTACACGGGACAGGGGGCTCTAATGAAAAACTGTTTTTT
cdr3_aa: CAWSVHGTGGSNEKLFF

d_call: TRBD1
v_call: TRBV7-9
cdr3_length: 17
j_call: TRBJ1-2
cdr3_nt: TGTGCCAGCAGCTTAGGGGGACAGGGGGCGCTCGGCTATGGCTACACCTTC
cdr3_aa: CASSLGGQGALGYGYTF

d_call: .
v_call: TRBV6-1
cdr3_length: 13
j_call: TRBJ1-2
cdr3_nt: TGTGCCAGCAGTGAGAGCAGGGGCTATGGCTACACCTTC
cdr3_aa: CASSESRGYGYTF

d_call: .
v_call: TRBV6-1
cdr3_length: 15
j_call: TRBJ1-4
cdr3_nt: TGTGCCAGCACCGAAGGGAGTCTATCTAATGAAAAACTGTTTTTT
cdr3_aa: CASTEGSLSNEKLFF

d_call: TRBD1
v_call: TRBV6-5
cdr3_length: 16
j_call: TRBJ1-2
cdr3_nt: TGTGCCAGCAGTTACTCGACCGGGGACAGAGGGTATGGCTACACCTTC
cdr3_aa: CASSYSTGDRGYGYTF

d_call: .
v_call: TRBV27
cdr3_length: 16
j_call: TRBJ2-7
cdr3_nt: TGTGCCAGCGGTGGTAAGGGACTCCCGAGCTCCTACGAGCAGTACTTC
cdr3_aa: CASGGKGLPSSYEQYF

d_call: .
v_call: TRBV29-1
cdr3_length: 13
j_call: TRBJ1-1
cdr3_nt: TGCAGCGTGGGCAGACCCCTGAACACTGAAGCTTTCTTT
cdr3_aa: CSVGRPLNTEAFF

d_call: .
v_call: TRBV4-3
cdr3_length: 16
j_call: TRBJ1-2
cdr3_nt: TGCGCCAGCAGCCATATAAGGGGAACCGAGACCTATGGCTACACCTTC
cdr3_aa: CASSHIRGTETYGYTF

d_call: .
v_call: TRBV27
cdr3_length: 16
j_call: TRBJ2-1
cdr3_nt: TGTGCCAGCAGTCCCGGAGACAGCTTCGCCTACAATGAGCAGTTCTTC
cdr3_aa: CASSPGDSFAYNEQFF

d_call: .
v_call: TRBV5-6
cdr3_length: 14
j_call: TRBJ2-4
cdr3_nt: TGTGCCAGTGGGAGGCCCACGGCCAAAAACATTCAGTACTTC
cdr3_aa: CASGRPTAKNIQYF

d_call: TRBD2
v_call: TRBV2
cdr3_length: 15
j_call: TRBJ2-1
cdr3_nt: TGTGCCAGCAGTGAACTAGCGGGAGTGAGGAATGAGCAGTTCTTC
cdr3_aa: CASSELAGVRNEQFF

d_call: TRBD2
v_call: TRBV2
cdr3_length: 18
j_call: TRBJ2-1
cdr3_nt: TGTGCCAGCAGTGAAGTGGGACTAGCGGCCGCTTCCCGGGATGAGCAGTTCTTC
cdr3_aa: CASSEVGLAAASRDEQFF

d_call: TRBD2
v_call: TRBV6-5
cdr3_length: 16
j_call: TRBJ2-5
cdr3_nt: TGTGCCAGCAGTTACTTAAGCGGGAGGGCCGAGGAGACCCAGTACTTC
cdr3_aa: CASSYLSGRAEETQYF

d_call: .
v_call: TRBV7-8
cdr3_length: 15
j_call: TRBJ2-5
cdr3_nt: TGTGCCAGCAGCTTATGGCCCCCCGGGGGAGAGACCCAGTACTTC
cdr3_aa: CASSLWPPGGETQYF

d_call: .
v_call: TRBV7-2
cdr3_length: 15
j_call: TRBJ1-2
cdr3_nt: TGTGCCAGCAGCCCGCAGACAGAACCTTCCTATGGCTACACCTTC
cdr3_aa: CASSPQTEPSYGYTF

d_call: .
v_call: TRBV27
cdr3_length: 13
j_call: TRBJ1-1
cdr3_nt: TGTGCCAGCAGTTTAACAGGAAACACTGAAGCTTTCTTT
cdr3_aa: CASSLTGNTEAFF

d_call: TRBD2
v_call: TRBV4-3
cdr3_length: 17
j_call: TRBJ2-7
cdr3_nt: TGCGCCAGCAGCCAAGCCCCCACGTTAGCGGGAGCGAGCGAGCAGTACTTC
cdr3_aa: CASSQAPTLAGASEQYF

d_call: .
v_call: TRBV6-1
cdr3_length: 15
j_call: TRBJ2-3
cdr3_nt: TGTGCCAGCAGTGAATTTCCCGTTAGCACAGATACGCAGTATTTT
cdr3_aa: CASSEFPVSTDTQYF

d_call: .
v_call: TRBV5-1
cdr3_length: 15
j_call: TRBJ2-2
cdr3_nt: TGCGCCAGCAGCTTGCAACTAGGGAACACCGGGGAGCTGTTTTTT
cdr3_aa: CASSLQLGNTGELFF

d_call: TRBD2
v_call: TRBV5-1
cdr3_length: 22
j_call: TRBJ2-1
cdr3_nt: TGCGCCAGCAGCTTCAACCGGATAGCGGGAGCCTTTGACTTCGGCTCCTACAATGAGCAGTTCTTC
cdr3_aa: CASSFNRIAGAFDFGSYNEQFF

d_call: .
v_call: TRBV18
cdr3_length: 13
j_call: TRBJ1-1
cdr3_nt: TGTGCCAGCTCACCAGGCAGGGGCACTGAAGCTTTCTTT
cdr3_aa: CASSPGRGTEAFF

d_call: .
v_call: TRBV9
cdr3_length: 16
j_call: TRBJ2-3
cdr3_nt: TGTGCCAGCAGCGTAGGAACGGGAGTGCAGGCAGATACGCAGTATTTT
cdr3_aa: CASSVGTGVQADTQYF

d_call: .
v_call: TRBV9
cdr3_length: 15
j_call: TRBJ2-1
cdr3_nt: TGTGCCAGCAGCGTAGCTGGGCAGGGCAACAATGAGCAGTTCTTC
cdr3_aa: CASSVAGQGNNEQFF

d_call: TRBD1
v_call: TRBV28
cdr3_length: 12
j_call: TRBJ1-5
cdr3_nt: TGTGCCATACGACAGGGAAATCAGCCCCAGCATTTT
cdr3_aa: CAIRQGNQPQHF

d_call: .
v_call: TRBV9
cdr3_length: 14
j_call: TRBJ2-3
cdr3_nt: TGTGCCAGCAGCGTCCGAGTTTTAAAAGATACGCAGTATTTT
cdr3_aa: CASSVRVLKDTQYF

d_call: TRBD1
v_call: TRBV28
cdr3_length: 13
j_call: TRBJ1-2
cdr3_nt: TGTGCCAGCAGCCTGACAGGGGACTATGGCTACACCTTC
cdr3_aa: CASSLTGDYGYTF

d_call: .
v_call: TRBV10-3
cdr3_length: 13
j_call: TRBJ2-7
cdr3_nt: TGTGCCATCAAGGGAACTGGAGGGGCCGAGCAGTACTTC
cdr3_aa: CAIKGTGGAEQYF

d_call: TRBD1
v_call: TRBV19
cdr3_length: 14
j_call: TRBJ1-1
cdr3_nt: TGTGCCAGTAGTAAGGCAGGGGGGAACACTGAAGCTTTCTTT
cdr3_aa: CASSKAGGNTEAFF

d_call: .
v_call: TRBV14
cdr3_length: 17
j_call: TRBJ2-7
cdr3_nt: TGTGCCAGCAGCCAAGTTCCCACGAAGCGTTCCCCCTACGAGCAGTACTTC
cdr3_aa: CASSQVPTKRSPYEQYF

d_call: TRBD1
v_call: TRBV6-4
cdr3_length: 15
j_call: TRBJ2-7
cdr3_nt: TGTGCCAGCACCCGGGACAGGGGGATTGCCTACGAGCAGTACTTC
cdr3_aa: CASTRDRGIAYEQYF

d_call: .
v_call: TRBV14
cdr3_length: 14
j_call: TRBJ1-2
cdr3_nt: TGTGCCAGCAGCCTCTACACAGGGCCGGGTGGCTACACCTTC
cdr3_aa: CASSLYTGPGGYTF

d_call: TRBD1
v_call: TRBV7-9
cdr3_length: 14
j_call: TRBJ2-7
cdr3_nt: TGTGCCAGCAGCTGGAGTGGGACAGCCAGCGAGCAGTACTTC
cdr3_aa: CASSWSGTASEQYF

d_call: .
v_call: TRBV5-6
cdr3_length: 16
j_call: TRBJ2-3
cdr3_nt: TGTGCCAGCAGCTTGGTTCGCGGGGTCTTCACAGATACGCAGTATTTT
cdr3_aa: CASSLVRGVFTDTQYF

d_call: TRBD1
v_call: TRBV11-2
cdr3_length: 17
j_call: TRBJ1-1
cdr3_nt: TGTGCCAGCAGCTCGAGGGGACAGGGGAGCCCGTACGCTGAAGCTTTCTTT
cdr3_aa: CASSSRGQGSPYAEAFF

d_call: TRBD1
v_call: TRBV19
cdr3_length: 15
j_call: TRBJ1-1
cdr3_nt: TGTGCCAGTAGTAGACCCGGGACAGTGAACACTGAAGCTTTCTTT
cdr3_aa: CASSRPGTVNTEAFF

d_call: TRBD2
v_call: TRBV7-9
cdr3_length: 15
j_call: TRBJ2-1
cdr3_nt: TGTGCCAGCAGCCGCCTCGCGGGAGGGCCAAATGAGCAGTTCTTC
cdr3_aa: CASSRLAGGPNEQFF

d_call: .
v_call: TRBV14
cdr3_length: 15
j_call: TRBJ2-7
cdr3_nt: TGTGCCAGCAGCCAAGTATGGCCAGGGGCTTACGAGCAGTACTTC
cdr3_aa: CASSQVWPGAYEQYF

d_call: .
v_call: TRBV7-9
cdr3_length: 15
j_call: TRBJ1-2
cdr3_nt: TGTGCCAGCAGCTTAATAGGCAGGGAAGCGTATGGCTACACCTTC
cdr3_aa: CASSLIGREAYGYTF

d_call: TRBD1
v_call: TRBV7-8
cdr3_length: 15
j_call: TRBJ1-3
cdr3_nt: TGTGCCAGCAGCTCACAGGGGTTCGGTGGAAACACCATATATTTT
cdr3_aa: CASSSQGFGGNTIYF

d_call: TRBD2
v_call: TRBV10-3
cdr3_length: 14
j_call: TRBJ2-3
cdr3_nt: TGTGCCATCAGCCGACTAGCGTTCACAGATACGCAGTATTTT
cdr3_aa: CAISRLAFTDTQYF

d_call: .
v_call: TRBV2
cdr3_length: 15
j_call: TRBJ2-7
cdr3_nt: TGTGCCAGCAGTGTGGGTCCGAGCGCATACTACGAGCAGTACTTC
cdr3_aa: CASSVGPSAYYEQYF

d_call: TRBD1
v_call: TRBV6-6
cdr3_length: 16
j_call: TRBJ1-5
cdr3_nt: TGTGCCAGCAGAGTTACGACAGGGATGGTACAACAGCCCCAGCATTTT
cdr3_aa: CASRVTTGMVQQPQHF

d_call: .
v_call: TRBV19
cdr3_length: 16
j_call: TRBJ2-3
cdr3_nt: TGTGCCAGTAGTAGGGTTTGGCCAGGGGTATCCGATACGCAGTATTTT
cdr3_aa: CASSRVWPGVSDTQYF

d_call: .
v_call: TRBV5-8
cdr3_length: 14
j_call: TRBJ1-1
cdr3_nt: TGTGCCAGCAGCTATGGGGGGAGTTACACTGAAGCTTTCTTT
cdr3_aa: CASSYGGSYTEAFF

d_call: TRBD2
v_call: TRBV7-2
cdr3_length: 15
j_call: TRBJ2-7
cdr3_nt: TGTGCCAGCAGCTTAGAGGTAGCGGGCCCCTACGAGCAGTACTTC
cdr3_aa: CASSLEVAGPYEQYF